The clone carrying this T cell receptor (beta chain) was recorded a few times. Its cognate antigen is unknown. The authors reverse transcribed all of the isolated RNA, so sequencing captured expressed TCRB transcripts. The method was immunoSEQ multiplex PCR; TCRdb's version includes in-frame clones alone and lacks a portion of them. The sample comprises nearly 350,000 clones, roughly 8% of which are singletons, and 0.44% rests with the top ten. This sample is part of a study of beta chain features in type 1 diabetes. Germline-derived CDR1 and CDR2 are MDHEN and SYDVKM. The V end lost 5 bases, the J end lost 5 bases, and 16 bases lay between the germline ends. CDR3 size: 15 residues. Study results and limitations: Type 1 diabetes patients showed fewer insertions and more deletions at VDJ junctions. The question of HLA type influencing TCRB rearrangement was one that remained unresolved here.

The sequenced material came from central memory CD4+ T cells from blood. The TCR originated in a woman aged 18-29 years in good health. The J gene is TRBJ2-1, the V gene TRBV28; D ambiguous. The CDR3 spells CASSPPGDLDNEQFF. The CDR3 DNA reads TGTGCCAGCAGTCCGCCCGGTGACCTCGACAATGAGCAGTTCTTC.